The sequence of this TCR beta chain was determined in a study of patients and donors after allogeneic stem cell transplantation. This CDR3 has 16 amino acids. Trimming left V 2 bases short and J 1 base short, with 11 bases between. Per germline, CDR1 SGHVS and CDR2 FQNEAQ. This clonotype was recorded a few times. A single record per CDR3 protein comes from TCRdb applying MiXCR to the RT-PCR reads. This sample carries about 410,000 distinct CDR3 sequences, roughly 16% of them seen once, and the ten largest clones take less than 8.5%. This receptor was obtained from a human donor who was either an allogeneic HSCT recipient or a stem cell or donor lymphocyte infusion donor (not recorded which). It is not recorded whose cells these are; they may come from a transplant donor. The V and J genes are TRBV7-8 and TRBJ2-2; D is unresolved. Sequenced material: blood, either unsorted or a sorted T cell fraction (not recorded which). CDR3 coding DNA: TGTGCCAGCAGCTTAAGGCCAGGCGGGAACACCGGGGAGCTGTTTTTT. Translating it yields CASSLRPGGNTGELFF.